One sample yielded the 6 T cell receptor beta chains listed below, sequenced in a study of patients and donors after allogeneic stem cell transplantation. Using its own MiXCR run on the RT-PCR reads, TCRdb lists one record per CDR3 protein. The table lists about 960,000 distinct CDR3 sequences, approximately 18% of them singletons. Input material: blood, either unsorted or a sorted T cell fraction (not recorded which). These receptors all come from a human donor who was either an allogeneic HSCT recipient or a stem cell or donor lymphocyte infusion donor (not recorded which). It is not recorded whose cells these are; they may come from a transplant donor.

This clonotype was observed a handful of times. This chain uses TRBV20-1 with TRBJ1-3; D remains unclear. The CDR3 contains 14 residues. CDR1 is DFQATT, CDR2 SNEGSKA, per germline (reference sequence). Trimming pared 4 bases from V and 2 bases from J, leaving 12 bases between. The CDR3 DNA follows: TGCAGTGCTAAATCTATGTTAGCTGGAAACACCATATATTTT. This gives the protein CSAKSMLAGNTIYF.

V is TRBV18 and J is TRBJ2-1, with TRBD2 identical over 7 bases. J lost 6 bases, V lost 6 bases, and 8 bases had no gene match. Germline V gene data show CDR1 as KGHSH and CDR2 as LQKENI. The CDR3 sequence is 14 residues long. In DNA form, the CDR3 reads TGTGCCAGCTCGGGGCGGGAGTTTGGCAATGAGCAGTTCTTC. This codes for CASSGREFGNEQFF.

This clonotype has just a few counts. The chain couples TRBV12-3 or TRBV12-4 to TRBJ2-3; 7 nucleotides line up with TRBD1. Trimming cost V 5 bases and J 4 bases; bases outside gene matches: 6. The CDR3 has 14 amino acids. The CDR3 region is CASSRRQGPDTQYF. The CDR3 DNA reads TGTGCCAGCAGTCGGAGACAGGGCCCAGATACGCAGTATTTT.

This clonotype was found many times. V gene TRBV24-1 combines with J gene TRBJ2-1; D may correspond to TRBD1 or TRBD2 (7 bases each). This CDR3 comprises 16 residues. CDR1 and CDR2 from the germline V gene are KGHDR and SFDVKD. Trimming took off 1 base at V and 8 bases at J, with 17 bases between the two ends. The DNA of the CDR3 is TGTGCCACCAGTGATTTCCGCAGGGGGGGTGACGATGAGCAGTTCTTC. Protein: CATSDFRRGGDDEQFF.

Ten or more counts support this clonotype. The chain's CDR3 is CASSLRTGRNYGYTF. CDR3 nucleotide sequence: TGTGCCAGCAGTTTAAGGACAGGCCGTAACTATGGCTACACCTTC. The chain combines TRBV12-3 or TRBV12-4 with TRBJ1-2; 7 positions match TRBD1. The length of the CDR3 is 15 residues. J gave up 1 base and V 2 bases, and 4 bases lay outside the gene matches.

The V call is TRBV10-3, the J call TRBJ2-3; no firm D call. Germline V lookup: CDR1 ENHRY, CDR2 SYGVKD. Trimming removed 10 bases at V and 6 bases at J, with 11 bases between. The length of the CDR3 is 11 residues. In DNA form, the CDR3 reads TGTGCCACCTACGGTGGGGATACGCAGTATTTT. Translating gives CATYGGDTQYF.